These 10 T cell receptor beta chains came from one sample sequenced in a study of regulatory T cells in long-lasting Graves disease. This sample's time point: newly diagnosed GD, antithyroid drugs for less than 3 months. PBMC RNA was the source of the TCR library. Arm-PCR of CDR3 regions and iRepertoire HTBI primers were the basis on which TCR beta libraries were built. TCRdb re-analysed the multiplex PCR reads in MiXCR, keeping a single row per CDR3 protein. The repertoire has some 250,000 distinct CDR3 sequences, approximately 18% of them found once; the top ten carry 13% to 15%. The sample was also reused in another study, on T cells in Graves' hyperthyroidism and ophthalmopathy.

The sample in question was peripheral blood mononuclear cells (PBMCs), obtained at new diagnosis, from a patient treated with antithyroid drugs. All receptors derive from a woman younger than 45 with Graves disease.

This clonotype was seen a handful of times. CDR3 sequence: CASSFSGQPDSAKNIQYF. The CDR3 DNA reads TGTGCCAGCAGCTTCTCGGGACAGCCGGATAGCGCCAAAAACATTCAGTACTTC. The gene calls are TRBV13 and TRBJ2-4, with TRBD1 matching over 7 bases. With 3 bases clipped from V and 1 base from J, the junction kept 12 bases outside the gene matches. The CDR3 has 18 amino acids. Germline V CDR1 and CDR2: PRHDT, FYEKMQ (reference sequence).

The chain uses TRBV19 and TRBJ1-1; the D gene is possibly TRBD1 (5 bases). V lost 10 bases to trimming and J lost 11 bases, with 14 bases between them. Germline lookup yields CDR1 LNHDA and CDR2 SQIVND (reference sequence). The CDR3 sequence is 10 residues long. The chain's CDR3 is CATGGGKAFF. The DNA of the CDR3 is TGTGCCACTGGGGGAGGGAAGGCTTTCTTT. Full variable domain (outside the CDR3, taken from reference TRBV19 and TRBJ1-1): DGGITQSPKYLFRKEGQNVTLSCEQNLNHDAMYWYRQDPGQGLRLIYYSQIVNDFQKGDIAEGYSVSREKKESFPLTVTSAQKNPTAFYLCATGGGKAFFGQGTRLTVV.

Many counts were recorded for this clonotype. The V gene is TRBV5-1, the J gene TRBJ2-7; TRBD2 aligns across 13 bases. V was pared by 4 bases and J by 3 bases, with 7 bases of the junction left unmatched. The germline V gene encodes CDR1 SGHRS and CDR2 YFSETQ. The CDR3 extends over 16 amino acids. This CDR3 reads CASSGGTSGEYYEQYF. In DNA form, the CDR3 reads TGCGCCAGCAGCGGAGGGACTAGCGGGGAATACTACGAGCAGTACTTC.

The chain uses TRBV20-1 and TRBJ1-6; 8 bases are shared with TRBD1. This CDR3 contains 14 residues. The V segment lost 5 bases and the J segment 8 bases; nucleotides outside the gene matches: 8. In germline, CDR1 is DFQATT, CDR2 SNEGSKA (reference sequence). CDR3 region: CSALAGGADSPLHF. The CDR3 DNA follows: TGCAGTGCTTTAGCAGGGGGCGCAGATTCACCCCTCCACTTT.

This clonotype was detected ten times or more. This rearrangement joins TRBV5-8 to TRBJ1-5, with TRBD1 identical over 8 bases. The CDR3 spans 15 residues. J lost 4 bases, V lost 4 bases, and 7 bases had no gene match. Looked up from germline, CDR1 is SGHTS and CDR2 is YDEGEE. CDR3 nucleotide sequence: TGTGCCAGCAGCGATTACGGACAGGGTAATCAGCCCCAGCATTTT. Amino acids: CASSDYGQGNQPQHF.

For this clonotype: This is likely an artifact of a read error, given a far larger clone one base away. The chain recombines TRBV3-1 with TRBJ2-3, with unresolved D. The J call may be incorrect, as the DNA end agrees better with TRBJ1-1. The CDR3 has 13 residues. Germline loops: CDR1 LGHDT, CDR2 YNNKEL (reference sequence). CDR3 residues: CASSQFPGTVAFF. The DNA of the CDR3 is TGTGCCAGCAGCCAATTCCCGGGCACTGTAGCTTTCTTT.

This clonotype was seen a few times. A much larger clone lies a single base off, so this may be a read error. This sequence joins TRBV10-2 and TRBJ1-2, with TRBD1 matching 7 bases. J lost 4 bases, V lost 8 bases, and 10 bases had no gene match. The CDR3 spans 14 residues. Germline V lookup: CDR1 WSHSY, CDR2 SAAADI. Here the CDR3 DNA reads TGCGCCAGCGCTACAGGGGATCCGTTCTATGGCTACACCTTC. Its protein is CASATGDPFYGYTF.

This clonotype appeared many times. CDR3 nucleotide sequence: TGTGCCAGCATGGACGCAAGTTCTCTGGAGACCCAGTACTTC. Amino acids: CASMDASSLETQYF. The rearrangement uses TRBV6-1 and TRBJ2-5; no clear D gene. Germline V CDR1 and CDR2: MNHNS, SASEGT. Deletions cut 7 bases from V and 5 bases from J, with 17 bases between. This CDR3 spans 14 amino acids.

In its sample, this clonotype was seen many times. This chain links TRBV24-1 with TRBJ2-1; 12 nucleotides line up with TRBD1. With 4 bases clipped from V and 7 bases from J, the junction kept 4 bases outside the gene matches. From germline, CDR1 is KGHDR and CDR2 SFDVKD. This CDR3 contains 15 residues. The CDR3 region is CATSEGQGARNEQFF. For the CDR3, the DNA is TGTGCCACCAGTGAGGGACAGGGGGCAAGGAATGAGCAGTTCTTC.

The chain is built from TRBV7-9 and TRBJ1-6; D gene unclear. The CDR3 is made up of 14 amino acids. The germline V gene has CDR1 SEHNR and CDR2 FQNEAQ (reference sequence). The germline V and J ends were trimmed by 5 bases and 3 bases, with 8 bases remaining between them. The CDR3 DNA sequence: TGTGCCAGCAGCACCGCGGTCTATAATTCACCCCTCCACTTT. Its protein product is CASSTAVYNSPLHF.